This passage covers 27 T cell receptor beta chains from one sample sequenced in a study of blood T cell repertoires in COVID-19. Repertoires were generated with immunoSEQ multiplex PCR, while TCRdb's copy carries only in-frame clones and drops some. Among 95,000 to 150,000 clones listed, about 74% were seen once. What was sequenced was peripheral blood. The receptor set was obtained from a man aged 60 to 75 with acute or convalescent COVID-19.

The chain uses TRBV11-2 and TRBJ1-1; possibly TRBD1 for D (5 bases). With 5 bases removed from V and 7 bases from J, the gap between germline ends came to 20 bases. Germline V gene lookup returns CDR1 SGHAT and CDR2 FQNNGV. The CDR3 has 15 residues. CDR3 coding DNA: TGTGCCAGCAGCAGCTTCAAGACAGATGCCAATGAAGCTTTCTTT. Its protein is CASSSFKTDANEAFF.

This clone was detected a few times. The chain links TRBV14 to TRBJ2-2; D remains ambiguous. The CDR3 totals 15 residues. V was shortened by 0 bases and J by 1 base, with 6 bases between the two germline ends. Per the germline V gene, CDR1 is SGHDN and CDR2 is FVKESK. The CDR3: CASSQDSRNTGELFF. CDR3 sequence (DNA): TGTGCCAGCAGCCAAGATAGCAGGAACACCGGGGAGCTGTTTTTT.

V is TRBV10-1 and J is TRBJ2-1; 10 bases map to TRBD2. The junction had 3 bases not matched to a gene; V was cut back by 2 bases and J by 8 bases. The CDR3 runs 14 residues. Looked up from germline, CDR1 is WNHNN and CDR2 is SYGVQD (reference sequence). The CDR3 nucleotides read TGCGCCAGCAGTGAGACTAGCGGGGTGGATGAGCAGTTCTTC. Translated: CASSETSGVDEQFF.

The J gene is TRBJ2-7, the V gene TRBV6-6; the D gene is possibly TRBD1 (6 bases). CDR1 is MNHNY and CDR2 is SVGAGI in the germline V gene (reference sequence). The length of the CDR3 is 15 residues. Trimming took off 0 bases at V and 6 bases at J, with 15 bases between the two ends. The CDR3 reads CASSYSKQGKGEQYF. Here the CDR3 DNA reads TGTGCCAGCAGTTACTCTAAACAGGGTAAAGGCGAGCAGTACTTC.

The J gene is TRBJ1-2, the V gene TRBV27; 11 nucleotides agree with TRBD1. Germline V lookup: CDR1 MNHEY, CDR2 SMNVEV (reference sequence). With V trimmed by 6 bases and J by 8 bases, 8 bases remained unmatched. CDR3 length: 14 amino acids. The CDR3 spells CASSQDRGRRGYTF. In nucleotides, the CDR3 is TGTGCCAGCAGCCAGGACAGGGGGCGCCGGGGCTACACCTTC.

V usage is TRBV19 and J usage is TRBJ1-1; 12 nucleotides match TRBD1. The V gene's germline CDR1 is LNHDA and CDR2 SQIVND (reference sequence). The CDR3 totals 17 residues. V lost 5 bases to trimming and J lost 7 bases; unmatched junction nucleotides: 14. DNA of the CDR3: TGTGCCAGTAGTTCCCGGGACAGGGGGCTTCGACAGGGTGAAGCTTTCTTT. This encodes CASSSRDRGLRQGEAFF.

V gene TRBV7-9 combines with J gene TRBJ2-5; perhaps TRBD1 as D (6 bases). Germline CDR1 SEHNR, CDR2 FQNEAQ (reference sequence). The length of the CDR3 is 15 residues. V was cut by 0 bases and J by 3 bases, with 11 bases left in between. CDR3 amino acids: CASSLAQGKKETQYF. The CDR3 DNA reads as TGTGCCAGCAGCTTAGCACAGGGAAAGAAAGAGACCCAGTACTTC. Together with reference TRBV7-9 and TRBJ2-5, the CDR3 gives the full variable domain: DTGVSQNPRHKITKRGQNVTFRCDPISEHNRLYWYRQTLGQGPEFLTYFQNEAQLEKSRLLSDRFSAERPKGSFSTLEIQRTEQGDSAMYLCASSLAQGKKETQYFGPGTRLLVL.

This clone was recorded a few times. The chain links TRBV6-2 or TRBV6-3 to TRBJ2-7, with 13 bases fitting TRBD2. The CDR3 sequence is 17 residues long. V shed 3 bases, J shed 0 bases, and the junction held 5 bases outside the gene matches. Germline V gene lookup returns CDR1 MNHEY and CDR2 SVGEGT. This chain's CDR3 is CASSYGLAGASSYEQYF. CDR3 sequence (DNA): TGTGCCAGCAGTTATGGACTAGCGGGGGCCAGCTCCTACGAGCAGTACTTC.

This chain joins TRBV6-5 and TRBJ1-2; 8 bases are a match to TRBD1. The CDR3 consists of 15 residues. Germline-derived CDR1 and CDR2 are MNHEY and SVGAGI. Trimming at V came to 2 bases and at J to 4 bases, leaving 6 bases not matched to a gene. This CDR3 is CASSYGQGFRYGYTF. The CDR3 nucleotides read TGTGCCAGCAGTTACGGACAGGGATTTCGCTATGGCTACACCTTC.

This clone occurred a few times. The chain couples TRBV5-6 to TRBJ2-5; 7 positions agree with TRBD2. The CDR3 is 16 residues long. The J segment lost 1 base and the V segment lost 0 bases, leaving 6 bases of the junction unmatched. Germline CDR1 reads SGHDT; CDR2 reads YYEEEE. The CDR3 DNA follows: TGTGCCAGCAGCTTGGCGGGACTACACGTCCAAGAGACCCAGTACTTC. As protein: CASSLAGLHVQETQYF.

The chain employs TRBV5-1 and TRBJ1-4; tentative D call: TRBD1 (6 bases). CDR1 SGHRS and CDR2 YFSETQ come from the germline V gene. CDR3 size: 14 residues. Trimming took 5 bases from V and 4 from J, leaving 12 bases between them. The CDR3 spells CASSRTGLNEKLFF. CDR3 in DNA: TGCGCCAGCAGTCGTACAGGGCTTAATGAAAAACTGTTTTTT.

The rearrangement uses TRBV3-1 (or the pseudogene TRBV3-2) and TRBJ2-3, with a tentative D call TRBD2 (6 bases). Trimming pared 3 bases from V and 0 bases from J, leaving 10 bases between. The CDR3 is 15 residues long. Germline loops: CDR1 LGHDT, CDR2 YNNKEL (reference sequence). The CDR3 region has the DNA TGTGCCAGCAGCCAGGGACTTTCTAGCACAGATACGCAGTATTTT. Translating gives CASSQGLSSTDTQYF.

This clone has only one observation. V gene TRBV18 combines with J gene TRBJ1-4, with 8 bases identical to TRBD1. V lost 6 bases, J lost 8 bases, and 23 bases stayed unmatched. The length of the CDR3 is 19 residues. Looked up from germline, CDR1 is KGHSH and CDR2 is LQKENI. CDR3 region: CASSPTIQGGDDNEEKLFF. DNA for the CDR3: TGTGCCAGCTCCCCTACAATACAGGGGGGAGATGATAATGAGGAAAAACTGTTTTTT. Variable domain in full (rest from reference TRBV18 and TRBJ1-4): NAGVMQNPRHLVRRRGQEARLRCSPMKGHSHVYWYRQLPEEGLKFMVYLQKENIIDESGMPKERFSAEFPKEGPSILRIQQVVRGDSAAYFCASSPTIQGGDDNEEKLFFGSGTQLSVL.

Note on this clone: Other nucleotide sequences in the sample specify the same CDR3. V usage is TRBV6-4 and J usage is TRBJ2-1; 7 nucleotides align to TRBD2. Trimming at V came to 4 bases and at J to 3 bases, leaving 6 bases not matched to a gene. This CDR3 region has 15 residues. Looked up from germline, CDR1 is MRHNA and CDR2 is SNTAGT. The CDR3: CASSVSLADYNEQFF. The CDR3 bases are TGTGCCAGCAGTGTAAGTCTAGCGGACTACAATGAGCAGTTCTTC.

This sequence joins TRBV27 and TRBJ2-1; 7 nucleotides line up with TRBD1. Germline V CDR1 and CDR2: MNHEY, SMNVEV (reference sequence). Unmatched junction bases numbered 12, after V lost 5 bases and J lost 8 bases. The CDR3 extends over 15 amino acids. The CDR3 here is CASSRWDRPTDEQFF. In DNA, the CDR3 is TGTGCCAGCAGTCGCTGGGACAGACCAACCGATGAGCAGTTCTTC.

The rearrangement links TRBV3-1 (or the pseudogene TRBV3-2) to TRBJ2-1; D may be TRBD2 (5 bases). Per germline, CDR1 LGHDT and CDR2 YNNKEL (reference sequence). The V end lost 0 bases, the J end lost 8 bases, and 11 bases lay between the germline ends. There are 14 residues in the CDR3. CDR3 residues: CASSQDLSGHEQFF. For the CDR3, the DNA is TGTGCCAGCAGCCAAGATTTGAGCGGCCATGAGCAGTTCTTC.

The CDR3 bases are TGTGCCTGCAACCGCGGGGCCAATCAGCCCCAGCATTTT. It encodes CACNRGANQPQHF. The gene calls are TRBV30 and TRBJ1-5, with D possibly being TRBD1 (5 bases). The germline V and J ends were trimmed by 6 bases and 3 bases, with 12 bases remaining between them. Germline CDR1 reads GTSNPN; CDR2 reads SVGIG (reference sequence). This CDR3 has 13 residues. The full variable domain, in which reference TRBV30 and TRBJ1-5 provide the parts outside the CDR3, is SQTIHQWPATLVQPVGSPLSLECTVEGTSNPNLYWYRQAAGRGLQLLFYSVGIGQISSEVPQNLSASRPQDRQFILSSKKLLLSDSGFYLCACNRGANQPQHFGDGTRLSIL.

V and J are TRBV7-8 and TRBJ1-1; D might be TRBD1 (5 bases). V lost 3 bases, J lost 7 bases, and 15 bases lay in between. The CDR3 consists of 14 residues. Per germline, CDR1 SGHVS and CDR2 FQNEAQ. The CDR3 sequence is CASSFESGRGEAFF. Written as DNA, the CDR3 is TGTGCCAGCAGCTTTGAGTCAGGGAGGGGTGAAGCTTTCTTT.

This sequence joins TRBV27 and TRBJ2-3; D is uncertain. V gave up 5 bases and J gave up 5 bases, with 8 bases separating them. This CDR3 has 12 residues. Per the germline V gene, CDR1 is MNHEY and CDR2 is SMNVEV (reference sequence). The chain's CDR3 is CASSPLRDTQYF. For the CDR3, the DNA is TGTGCCAGCAGTCCCCTAAGAGATACGCAGTATTTT.

The V and J genes are TRBV24-1 and TRBJ2-3; TRBD1 might be the D (7 bases). Germline V lookup: CDR1 KGHDR, CDR2 SFDVKD. V dropped 4 bases and J dropped 5 bases, with 15 bases sitting between them. CDR3 length: 15 amino acids. CDR3 nucleotide sequence: TGTGCCACCAGTGAAGGCTCGGGGGACAGAGATACGCAGTATTTT. Residues: CATSEGSGDRDTQYF.

There are a few counts of this clone. V usage is TRBV29-1 and J usage is TRBJ1-1, with D possibly being TRBD1 (6 bases). There are 15 residues in the CDR3. Trimming cost V 5 bases and J 0 bases, with 16 bases left between them. Germline V gene sequence: CDR1 SQVTM, CDR2 ANQGSEA. This chain's CDR3 is CSVPRGGDMNTEAFF. The CDR3 region has the DNA TGCAGCGTTCCAAGGGGGGGGGACATGAACACTGAAGCTTTCTTT. The whole variable domain, remainder taken from reference TRBV29-1 and TRBJ1-1, is SAVISQKPSRDICQRGTSLTIQCQVDSQVTMMFWYRQQPGQSLTLIATANQGSEATYESGFVIDKFPISRPNLTFSTLTVSNMSPEDSSIYLCSVPRGGDMNTEAFFGQGTRLTVV.

This clone was observed a handful of times. The rearrangement joins TRBV3-1 (or the pseudogene TRBV3-2) to TRBJ2-7; D remains ambiguous. CDR1 is LGHDT and CDR2 is YNNKEL in the germline V gene (reference sequence). Trimming took off 1 base at V and 0 bases at J, with 10 bases between the two ends. The CDR3 consists of 15 residues. The CDR3 reads CASSQGVAYSYEQYF. The CDR3 nucleotides read TGTGCCAGCAGCCAAGGTGTAGCCTACTCCTACGAGCAGTACTTC.

This chain joins TRBV5-1 and TRBJ2-3; 7 bases fit TRBD2. In germline, CDR1 is SGHRS, CDR2 YFSETQ. The V segment lost 5 bases and the J segment 0 bases; nucleotides outside the gene matches: 12. The CDR3 runs 17 residues. DNA of the CDR3: TGCGCCAGCAGGGTGGGACTACAGAATGCGAGCACAGATACGCAGTATTTT. Its translation is CASRVGLQNASTDTQYF.

The chain recombines TRBV27 with TRBJ2-1, with TRBD2 identical over 9 bases. Germline-derived CDR1 and CDR2 are MNHEY and SMNVEV (reference sequence). Losses at the gene ends were 4 bases for V and 2 bases for J; bases not matched to a gene: 9. This CDR3 is built from 17 residues. The CDR3 nucleotides are TGTGCCAGCAGTTCCCCCCCCATAGCGGGAGCCTACAATGAGCAGTTCTTC. Its protein product is CASSSPPIAGAYNEQFF.

This chain uses TRBV18 with TRBJ2-3; TRBD2 matches at 9 bases. This CDR3 region has 14 residues. Germline V CDR1 and CDR2: KGHSH, LQKENI. V shed 6 bases, J shed 4 bases, and the junction held 5 bases outside the gene matches. CDR3 amino acids: CASSDSGSSDTQYF. The CDR3 coding sequence is TGTGCCAGCTCGGATAGCGGGAGCTCAGATACGCAGTATTTT.

The V and J genes are TRBV20-1 and TRBJ1-2; D uncertain. V dropped 3 bases and J dropped 8 bases, with 13 bases sitting between them. Germline V CDR1 and CDR2: DFQATT, SNEGSKA (reference sequence). The CDR3 runs 12 residues. The CDR3, as DNA: TGCAGTGCTAGTCCTCCGGGAGGAGGCTACACCTTC. This sequence encodes CSASPPGGGYTF.

J is TRBJ2-5 and V is TRBV24-1; 10 bases match TRBD1. Germline lookup yields CDR1 KGHDR and CDR2 SFDVKD. V lost 4 bases and J lost 7; bases outside the gene matches: 5. There are 14 residues in the CDR3. In DNA, the CDR3 is TGTGCCACCAGTGACGGGACAGGGGCGGGGACCCAGTACTTC. Translating gives CATSDGTGAGTQYF.